Presented here are 27 T cell receptor beta chains from one specimen sequenced in a study of cytomegalovirus exposure and HLA in healthy donors. Primers: 60 Vbeta forward and 13 Jbeta reverse. The protocol was immunoSEQ multiplex PCR, while the TCRdb copy is restricted to in-frame clones and leaves out a portion. The table records roughly 150,000 clones, over 70% of them present only once. The sequenced material came from PBMCs. These receptors originate from a woman between 40 and 50 years old in good health and CMV-seropositive.

The chain links TRBV5-1 to TRBJ2-1; 7 bases are a match to TRBD2. CDR1 is SGHRS, CDR2 YFSETQ, per germline. This CDR3 is 14 amino acids long. Trimming removed 6 bases from V and 9 bases from J; junction bases left unmatched: 12. The CDR3 loop reads CASKVAGPGGEQFF. The CDR3 DNA follows: TGCGCCAGCAAGGTTGCGGGGCCGGGAGGTGAGCAGTTCTTC.

This chain connects TRBV5-3 to TRBJ2-5, with D perhaps TRBD2 (5 bases). TRBV5-3 is an ORF, with its function uncertain. The V end was cut by 2 bases, the J end by 2 bases, with 13 bases between. The CDR3 contains 15 residues. This CDR3 is CARSFKAETQETQYF. For the CDR3, the DNA is TGTGCCAGAAGCTTCAAAGCGGAGACACAAGAGACCCAGTACTTC.

This clone came up many times. The rearrangement links TRBV6-1 to TRBJ2-7; TRBD2 aligns across 7 bases. Trimming cost V 3 bases and J 4 bases; bases outside gene matches: 6. Germline-derived CDR1 and CDR2 are MNHNS and SASEGT. The CDR3 length is 14 residues. CDR3 loop: CASSDLGLPYEQYF. In DNA, the CDR3 is TGTGCCAGCAGTGATTTGGGACTACCTTACGAGCAGTACTTC.

In regard to this clone: At one end, the junction sequence differs from germline, possibly due to a read error. J is TRBJ2-7 and V is TRBV7-7; TRBD1 is a possible D gene (6 bases). The CDR3 length is 13 residues. Germline CDR1 SSHAT, CDR2 FNYEAQ (reference sequence). CDR3 amino acids: CASSQTGSYEQYF. The CDR3 DNA is TGTGCTAGCAGCCAAACAGGGTCGTACGAGCAGTACTTC. Combining the CDR3 with reference TRBV7-7 and TRBJ2-7 gives the whole variable domain GAGVSQSPRYKVTKRGQDVTLRCDPISSHATLYWYQQALGQGPEFLTYFNYEAQPDKSGLPSDRFSAERPEGSISTLTIQRTEQRDSAMYRCASSQTGSYEQYFGPGTRLTVT.

This clone was observed a handful of times. The chain uses TRBV6-1 and TRBJ2-3; D not certain. Trimming shortened V by 6 bases and J by 4 bases, and 11 bases separated the two germline ends. This CDR3 comprises 13 residues. Germline V gives CDR1 MNHNS, CDR2 SASEGT. CDR3 bases: TGTGCCAGCAGCGGAGAGGAGCCAGATACGCAGTATTTT. It translates to CASSGEEPDTQYF.

This clone was counted only a few times. DNA for the CDR3: TGCAGCGTTGAATTAGGGGTGGGCGGTACGCAGTATTTT. Protein: CSVELGVGGTQYF. This chain joins TRBV29-1 and TRBJ2-3; possible D gene TRBD1, 5 bases. The CDR3 consists of 13 residues. Trimming cost V 2 bases and J 8 bases, with 14 bases left between them. Germline CDR1 is SQVTM and CDR2 is ANQGSEA.

This clone was recorded once. The DNA of the CDR3 is TGTGCCATTTCGAACCCGGACAGGGACAACACCGGGGAGCTGTTTTTT. Amino acids: CAISNPDRDNTGELFF. The chain combines TRBV2 with TRBJ2-2; 8 bases map to TRBD1. V lost 10 bases, J lost 2 bases, and 12 bases stayed unmatched. CDR1 and CDR2 (germline): SNHLY, FYNNEI. The CDR3 spans 16 residues.

This clone was observed a single time. One junction end disagrees with the germline gene, perhaps due to a read error. The V gene is TRBV5-5, the J gene TRBJ1-4, with a tentative D call TRBD1 (5 bases). Germline V gene lookup returns CDR1 SGHKS and CDR2 YYEKEE (reference sequence). CDR3 length equals 15 residues. The DNA of the CDR3 is TGTGCCAGCAGCTTAATGGCAGGGACTAATGAGAAACTGTTTTTT. This encodes CASSLMAGTNEKLFF.

The CDR3, as DNA: TGTGCCATCAGCCCGGGGGGGGTGGAGCAGTTCTTC. As protein: CAISPGGVEQFF. The chain combines TRBV10-3 with TRBJ2-1; 8 bases agree with TRBD2. The junction had 5 bases not matched to a gene; V was cut back by 6 bases and J by 10 bases. Germline CDR1 reads ENHRY; CDR2 reads SYGVKD. CDR3 length: 12 residues.

The V and J genes are TRBV6-1 and TRBJ1-3, with D unresolved. Germline V gene lookup returns CDR1 MNHNS and CDR2 SASEGT. Trimming removed 0 bases from V and 0 bases from J, with 3 bases in between. CDR3 length: 14 amino acids. DNA of the CDR3: TGTGCCAGCAGTGAAGCCAGCTCTGGAAACACCATATATTTT. Encoded protein: CASSEASSGNTIYF.

V usage is TRBV2 and J usage is TRBJ2-7; 7 nucleotides match TRBD1. The CDR3 sequence is 14 residues long. The V gene end was trimmed by 5 bases and the J gene end by 2 bases; junction bases not matched to a gene: 6. Germline V CDR1 and CDR2: SNHLY, FYNNEI. CDR3 nucleotides: TGTGCCAGCAGTTCCACTAGGGGGCCCTACGAGCAGTACTTC. Its translation is CASSSTRGPYEQYF.

This chain links TRBV27 with TRBJ2-7; 15 bases align to TRBD2. Germline V CDR1 and CDR2: MNHEY, SMNVEV (reference sequence). V lost 3 bases to trimming and J lost 5 bases; unmatched junction nucleotides: 2. The CDR3 sequence is 15 residues long. The DNA for the CDR3 is TGTGCCAGCAGTTTTGGGACTAGCGGGGGGAACGAGCAGTACTTC. As protein: CASSFGTSGGNEQYF.

The CDR3 protein is CASSRTIRQGSQPQHF. CDR3 bases: TGTGCCAGCAGCAGGACGATTAGACAGGGTAGTCAGCCCCAGCATTTT. The J gene is TRBJ1-5, the V gene TRBV5-6, with TRBD1 matching over 7 bases. V was clipped by 4 bases and J by 6 bases; unmatched bases: 13. The germline V gene has CDR1 SGHDT and CDR2 YYEEEE. The length of the CDR3 is 16 residues.

The V call is TRBV7-9, the J call TRBJ1-2; D uncertain. CDR1 SEHNR and CDR2 FQNEAQ come from the germline V gene (reference sequence). V was shortened by 6 bases and J by 3 bases, with 8 bases between the two germline ends. This CDR3 has 12 residues. The CDR3 sequence: CASRPGDYGYTF. In DNA form, the CDR3 reads TGTGCCAGCAGGCCCGGGGACTATGGCTACACCTTC.

The genes are TRBV4-3 and TRBJ1-1, with no clear D. The CDR3 length is 14 residues. V was pared by 0 bases and J by 8 bases, with 13 bases between. Per the germline V gene, CDR1 is LGHNA and CDR2 is YSLEER. As DNA, the CDR3 is TGCGCCAGCAGCCAAGACCAACATAGCCCGGAAGCTTTCTTT. Amino acids: CASSQDQHSPEAFF.

In DNA form, the CDR3 reads TGTGCCAGCAGCCGTGAGGGTTGTTTAGATAGCAATCAGCCCCAGCATTTT. This gives the protein CASSREGCLDSNQPQHF. The chain joins TRBV11-3 to TRBJ1-5, with D unresolved. CDR3 length equals 17 residues. Germline values: CDR1 SGHNT, CDR2 YENEEA. The V end was cut by 5 bases, the J end by 0 bases, with 17 bases between.

Only a few counts were recorded for this clone. The chain joins TRBV30 to TRBJ2-3; TRBD1 aligns across 7 bases. CDR3 length: 14 residues. Germline CDR1 GTSNPN, CDR2 SVGIG (reference sequence). With V trimmed by 5 bases and J by 1 base, 6 bases remained unmatched. Written as DNA, the CDR3 is TGTGCCTGGGGAGTGCAGGGGGGCACAGATACGCAGTATTTT. It codes for CAWGVQGGTDTQYF.

The chain links TRBV29-1 to TRBJ2-1, with D perhaps matching TRBD2 (6 bases). The CDR3 covers 14 residues. V gave up 3 bases and J gave up 8 bases, with 17 bases separating them. Germline CDR1 is SQVTM and CDR2 is ANQGSEA. In DNA, the CDR3 is TGCAGCGTTGAGGGGGAGGCCTTTTTCTATGAGCAGTTCTTC. Translating gives CSVEGEAFFYEQFF.

V and J are TRBV6-5 and TRBJ2-1, with 9 bases matching TRBD1. The germline CDR1 and CDR2 sequences are MNHEY and SVGAGI. The CDR3 is 16 residues long. V lost 2 bases, J lost 6 bases, and 8 bases stayed unmatched. The CDR3 region has the DNA TGTGCCAGCAGTTACCGGTGGACAGGGGCGGGCAATGAGCAGTTCTTC. Amino acids: CASSYRWTGAGNEQFF.

V gene TRBV11-3 combines with J gene TRBJ2-1; the match to TRBD1 covers 9 bases. After removal of 1 base from V and 8 bases from J, the junction contained 9 bases not matched to a gene. Germline CDR1 SGHNT, CDR2 YENEEA. The CDR3 loop spans 16 amino acids. The CDR3 sequence is CASSLGSGTGRDEQFF. The CDR3 region has the DNA TGTGCCAGCAGCTTAGGGTCCGGGACAGGGCGCGATGAGCAGTTCTTC. The full variable domain, completed using reference TRBV11-3 and TRBJ2-1, is EAGVVQSPRYKIIEKKQPVAFWCNPISGHNTLYWYLQNLGQGPELLIRYENEEAVDDSQLPKDRFSAERLKGVDSTLKIQPAELGDSAVYLCASSLGSGTGRDEQFFGPGTRLTVL.

The chain is built from TRBV29-1 and TRBJ2-2; D is possibly TRBD1 (6 bases). CDR3 length equals 14 residues. The germline CDR1 and CDR2 sequences are SQVTM and ANQGSEA. With 7 bases removed from V and 0 bases from J, the gap between germline ends came to 12 bases. This CDR3 reads CSARQDPNTGELFF. The CDR3 coding sequence is TGCAGCGCAAGACAGGATCCGAACACCGGGGAGCTGTTTTTT.

This clone appeared a single time. The chain recombines TRBV28 with TRBJ1-1; D possibly corresponds to TRBD1 (5 bases). The germline gives CDR1 MDHEN, CDR2 SYDVKM. The CDR3 is made up of 15 amino acids. The ends were cut back, 4 bases at V and 7 bases at J, with 19 bases in the middle. CDR3 coding DNA: TGTGCCAGCAGTTCGCCCTTCGGGGGACCCAATGAAGCTTTCTTT. Its translation: CASSSPFGGPNEAFF.

The chain joins TRBV1 to TRBJ1-2; the table names TRBD1, a call not compared with the DNA. TRBV1 is deemed a pseudogene. The CDR3 has 17 residues. CDR3 residues: CTSSQENRLDPPYGYTF. As DNA, the CDR3 is TGCACCAGCAGCCAAGAAAACAGGCTGGACCCTCCCTATGGCTACACCTTC.

A note on this clone: The junction shows a germline mismatch at one end, possibly a read error. As DNA, the CDR3 is TGTTCCAGCAGCCCCCCACAGGGGAATTCACCCCTCCACTTT. This codes for CSSSPPQGNSPLHF. The chain joins TRBV7-9 to TRBJ1-6; TRBD1 matches 7 bases. The CDR3 runs to 14 residues. The V gene's germline CDR1 is SEHNR and CDR2 FQNEAQ (reference sequence).

The rearrangement joins TRBV29-1 to TRBJ1-1, with 8 bases lining up with TRBD1. Germline V lookup: CDR1 SQVTM, CDR2 ANQGSEA. There are 14 residues in the CDR3. With 5 bases clipped from V and 0 bases from J, the junction kept 5 bases outside the gene matches. CDR3 sequence reads: CSVYLGQVNTEAFF. The CDR3 DNA is TGCAGCGTTTACCTGGGACAGGTGAACACTGAAGCTTTCTTT.

Only a few counts were recorded for this clone. This sequence joins TRBV18 and TRBJ1-5; D is uncertain. The germline V and J ends were trimmed by 3 bases and 1 base, with 7 bases remaining between them. CDR1 is KGHSH and CDR2 is LQKENI in the germline V gene. This CDR3 is built from 14 residues. CDR3 coding DNA: TGTGCCAGCTCACCGAAGGAGAGCAATCAGCCCCAGCATTTT. It yields the protein CASSPKESNQPQHF.

The chain combines TRBV4-1 with TRBJ1-3; D is ambiguous. CDR3 length: 16 residues. V gave up 0 bases and J gave up 0 bases, with 9 bases separating them. The germline V gene encodes CDR1 MGHRA and CDR2 YSYEKL. CDR3: CASSQESGLSGNTIYF. CDR3 in DNA: TGCGCCAGCAGCCAAGAGTCAGGTCTCTCTGGAAACACCATATATTTT.